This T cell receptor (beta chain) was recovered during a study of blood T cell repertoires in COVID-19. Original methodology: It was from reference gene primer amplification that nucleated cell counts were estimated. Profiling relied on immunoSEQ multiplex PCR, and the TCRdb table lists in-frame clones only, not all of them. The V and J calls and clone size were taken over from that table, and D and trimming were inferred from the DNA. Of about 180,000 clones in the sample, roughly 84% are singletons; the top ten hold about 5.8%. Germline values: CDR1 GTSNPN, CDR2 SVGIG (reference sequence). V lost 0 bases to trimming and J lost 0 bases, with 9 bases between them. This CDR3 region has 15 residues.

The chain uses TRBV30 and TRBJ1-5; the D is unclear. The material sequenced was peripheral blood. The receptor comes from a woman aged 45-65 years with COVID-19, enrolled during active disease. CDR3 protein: CAWSVDTYSNQPQHF. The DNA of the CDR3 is TGTGCCTGGAGTGTTGACACCTATAGCAATCAGCCCCAGCATTTT.